This entry describes one TCR beta chain. Its binding antigen is unknown. Base qualities are not provided; no much larger clone lies one nucleotide away. The donors belonged to the validation cohort of about 130 subjects, which was separate from the approximately 680-subject first cohort. This sample was included in a study of cytomegalovirus exposure and HLA in healthy donors (dated by TCRdb to about 2017). Study-level background: The 500 to 800 repertoires of the first cohort and the approximately 130 validation repertoires were produced on the same platform, according to a later analysis. The study aimed to test whether cataloging public T cell receptors could reveal signatures of past pathogen exposure. Along with the approximately 650-subject first cohort, a separate validation cohort of over a hundred different subjects was used. To predict cytomegalovirus infection status, the study combined high-throughput TCR immunosequencing, statistical association of individual TCRs with disease status, and machine learning.

General findings and caveats noted by the study authors: In vitro tests confirmed that a few of the cytomegalovirus-associated TCR beta chains recognize cytomegalovirus antigens. Most TCR sequences were seen in very few donors, while some public TCRs were found in many individuals. The authors suggested that the approach could potentially be extended to other disease states and immunological phenotypes. The study gave a list of some 150 TCR beta chains associated with cytomegalovirus. A later analysis found that TCRs clustered in the first cohort also tended to co-occur in the 120 validation repertoires, with 94% of cluster scores above 0. The validation cohort had no HLA typing available for a later analysis, so co-occurrence within that cohort was assessed over all 110 or so repertoires. The classifier was reported to diagnose cytomegalovirus status with high specificity and sensitivity in both the original cohort and the validation cohort.

The method was the immunoSEQ multiplex PCR assay. The paper's processing steps were these. To diagnose cytomegalovirus status from the catalog of TCR beta chain sequences, a statistical classification framework was built. Not all clones reach the TCRdb copy of this immuneACCESS table, which keeps in-frame sequences only. Checked studies attribute under half of the gap to unresolved V genes and leave the rest unexplained. The D gene and trimming were derived from the DNA, and the V and J assignments and clone size from that table. The sample table shows 150,000 or so clones, and around 88% are seen once. Of the sample, under 25% is held by the ten largest clones. From its cysteine to its phenylalanine, the CDR3 spans 15 amino acids. Only CDR3 DNA remains: 45 bases, in frame from the first base. Between the V and J ends, shortened by 2 bases and 8 bases respectively, the junction contains 19 bases. From the germline V gene (reference sequence), CDR1 is GTSNPN and CDR2 is SVGIG.

Sequencing was performed on PBMCs. The chain was built from TRBV30 and TRBJ2-1; a tentative D match to TRBD2 spans 6 bases. The receptor was derived from a young man in good health and CMV-seropositive. The nucleotides are TGTGCCTGGAGTCTACTACCTCTTCGGGGGTATGAGCAGTTCTTC. This encodes CAWSLLPLRGYEQFF.